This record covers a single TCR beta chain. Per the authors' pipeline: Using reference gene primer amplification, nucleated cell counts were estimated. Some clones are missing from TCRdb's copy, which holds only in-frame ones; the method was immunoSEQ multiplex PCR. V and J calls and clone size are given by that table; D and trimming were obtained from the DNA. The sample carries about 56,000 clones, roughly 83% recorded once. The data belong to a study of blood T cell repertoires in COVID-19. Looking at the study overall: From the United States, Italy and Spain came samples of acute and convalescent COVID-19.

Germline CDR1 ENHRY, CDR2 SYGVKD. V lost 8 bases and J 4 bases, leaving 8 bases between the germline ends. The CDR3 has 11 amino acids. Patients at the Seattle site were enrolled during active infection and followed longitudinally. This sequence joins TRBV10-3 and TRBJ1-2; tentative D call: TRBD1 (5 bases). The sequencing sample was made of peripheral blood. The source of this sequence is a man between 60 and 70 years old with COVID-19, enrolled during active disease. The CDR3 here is CAIRQFYGYTF. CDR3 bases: TGTGCCATCCGACAGTTCTATGGCTACACCTTC.